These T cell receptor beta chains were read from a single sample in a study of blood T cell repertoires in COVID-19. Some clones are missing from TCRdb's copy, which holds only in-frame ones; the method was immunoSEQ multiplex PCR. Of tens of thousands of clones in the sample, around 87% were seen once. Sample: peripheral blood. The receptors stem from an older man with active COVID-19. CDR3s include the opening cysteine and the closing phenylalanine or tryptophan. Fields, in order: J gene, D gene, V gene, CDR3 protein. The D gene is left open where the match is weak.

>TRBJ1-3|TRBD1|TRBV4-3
CASSPDRGLGGNTIYF
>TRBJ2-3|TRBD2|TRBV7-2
CASSLWVTSGRGGTDTQYF
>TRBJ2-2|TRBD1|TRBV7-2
CASLTGGPAGELFF
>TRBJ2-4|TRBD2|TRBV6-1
CASSATPPGLAAKNIQYF
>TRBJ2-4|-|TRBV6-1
CASSEQGGTDIQYF
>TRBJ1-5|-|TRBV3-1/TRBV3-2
CASSQAGVSNQPQHF
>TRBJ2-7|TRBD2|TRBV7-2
CASSPGLGSYEQYF
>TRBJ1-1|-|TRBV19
CASSPWGGRGNTEAFF
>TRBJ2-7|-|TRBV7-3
CASSPGGYEQYF
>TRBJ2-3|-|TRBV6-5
CASKLGPRTDTQYF
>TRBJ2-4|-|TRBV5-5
CASSLVLGQGGGIQYF
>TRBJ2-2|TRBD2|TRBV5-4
CASSLARGLAGGELFF
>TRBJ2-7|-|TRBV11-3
CASSSRRGSSYEQYF
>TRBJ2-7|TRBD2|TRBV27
CASRSGGLAPRSPYEQYF
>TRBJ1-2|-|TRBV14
CASSQDIQYPNYGYTF
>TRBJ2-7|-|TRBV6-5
CASTQGHPYEQYF
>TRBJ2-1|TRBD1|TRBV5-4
CASSLGQGQYNEQFF
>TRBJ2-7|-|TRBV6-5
CASTPGVRSYEQYF
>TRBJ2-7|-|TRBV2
CASRSRGHSYEQYF
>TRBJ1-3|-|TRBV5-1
CASSLAGYGNTIYF
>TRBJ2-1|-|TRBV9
CASGGYQYRDWGEQFF
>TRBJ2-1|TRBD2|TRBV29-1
CSVDPSGSRSEQFF
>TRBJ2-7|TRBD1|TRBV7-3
CASSLTGQGATNEQYF
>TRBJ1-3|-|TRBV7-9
CASSNRPGQSSGNTIYF
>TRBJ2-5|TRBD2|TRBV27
CASSFWASGRGGQETQYF
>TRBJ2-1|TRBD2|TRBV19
CASSVPGGAGYNEQFF
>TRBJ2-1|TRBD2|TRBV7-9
CASSPSGSGPYNEQFF
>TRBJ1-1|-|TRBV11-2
CASSLWRVVNTEAFF
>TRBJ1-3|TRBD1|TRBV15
CATSSPDRGGNTIYF
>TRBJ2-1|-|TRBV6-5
CASRGGINEQFF